Presented here are 29 T cell receptor beta chains from one specimen sequenced in a study of blood T cell repertoires in COVID-19. Clones were sequenced by immunoSEQ multiplex PCR, and TCRdb holds only the in-frame ones, with some missing. The table has fewer than 250,000 clones, 84% seen once; the top ten hold roughly 3%. The sequenced sample was PBMCs or T cells enriched from blood (not recorded which). The receptors here all came from a woman in her thirties who had recovered from COVID-19.

The chain recombines TRBV14 with TRBJ1-2; weak D call: TRBD1 (5 bases). This CDR3 spans 15 amino acids. CDR1 and CDR2 (germline): SGHDN, FVKESK. The ends were cut back, 1 base at V and 2 bases at J, with 11 bases in the middle. In DNA, the CDR3 is TGTGCCAGCAGCCAAGGCTCCAGGGCAAACTATGGCTACACCTTC. It codes for CASSQGSRANYGYTF. Filled out from reference TRBV14 and TRBJ1-2, the complete variable domain reads EAGVTQFPSHSVIEKGQTVTLRCDPISGHDNLYWYRRVMGKEIKFLLHFVKESKQDESGMPNNRFLAERTGGTYSTLKVQPAELEDSGVYFCASSQGSRANYGYTFGSGTRLTVV.

The J gene is TRBJ1-1, the V gene TRBV6-5; D not resolved. CDR3 length: 14 residues. Per germline, CDR1 MNHEY and CDR2 SVGAGI. V was clipped by 1 base and J by 1 base, with 7 bases between them. In DNA, the CDR3 is TGTGCCAGCAGTTACTGGCAAAAGAACACTGAAGCTTTCTTT. Translation gives CASSYWQKNTEAFF.

The chain couples TRBV19 to TRBJ2-1; 16 nucleotides agree with TRBD2. V lost 6 bases to trimming and J lost 8 bases; unmatched junction nucleotides: 4. The CDR3 covers 15 residues. Germline V lookup: CDR1 LNHDA, CDR2 SQIVND (reference sequence). CDR3 nucleotides: TGTGCCAGTAGCCCGGGACTAGCGGGAGGGTATGAGCAGTTCTTC. It encodes CASSPGLAGGYEQFF. Full variable domain (missing parts from reference TRBV19 and TRBJ2-1): DGGITQSPKYLFRKEGQNVTLSCEQNLNHDAMYWYRQDPGQGLRLIYYSQIVNDFQKGDIAEGYSVSREKKESFPLTVTSAQKNPTAFYLCASSPGLAGGYEQFFGPGTRLTVL.

This clone was detected only once. This rearrangement joins TRBV7-9 to TRBJ1-2; D is possibly TRBD1 (5 bases). Trimming took off 5 bases at V and 5 bases at J, with 15 bases between the two ends. CDR3 length: 14 residues. The germline V gene has CDR1 SEHNR and CDR2 FQNEAQ (reference sequence). In nucleotides, the CDR3 is TGTGCCAGCAGCCCAAGGGCCAGGGCGTATGGCTACACCTTC. Translation gives CASSPRARAYGYTF. Drawing the rest from reference TRBV7-9 and TRBJ1-2, the complete variable domain is DTGVSQNPRHKITKRGQNVTFRCDPISEHNRLYWYRQTLGQGPEFLTYFQNEAQLEKSRLLSDRFSAERPKGSFSTLEIQRTEQGDSAMYLCASSPRARAYGYTFGSGTRLTVV.

CDR3 sequence reads: CASILGGARGNTIYF. For the CDR3, the DNA is TGTGCCAGCATCCTGGGGGGGGCGAGGGGAAACACCATATATTTT. This chain uses TRBV28 with TRBJ1-3; D might be TRBD1 (6 bases). There are 15 residues in the CDR3. In germline, CDR1 is MDHEN, CDR2 SYDVKM. V was shortened by 7 bases and J by 4 bases, with 17 bases between the two germline ends.

The chain couples TRBV6-6 to TRBJ1-5; possible D gene TRBD1, 5 bases. The CDR3 runs to 17 residues. The ends were cut back, 5 bases at V and 5 bases at J, with 22 bases in the middle. Germline loops: CDR1 MNHNY, CDR2 SVGAGI (reference sequence). Here the CDR3 reads CASSPLGGRGTDQPQHF. In DNA, the CDR3 is TGTGCCAGCAGTCCCCTGGGTGGGCGGGGCACCGATCAGCCCCAGCATTTT.

The J gene is TRBJ1-3, the V gene TRBV28; 9 bases line up with TRBD1. The V gene's germline CDR1 is MDHEN and CDR2 SYDVKM. The CDR3 has 16 residues. Unmatched junction bases numbered 3, after V lost 3 bases and J lost 0 bases. CDR3 in DNA: TGTGCCAGCAGTTTCTCGACAGGGGGCTCTGGAAACACCATATATTTT. Residues: CASSFSTGGSGNTIYF. Filled out from reference TRBV28 and TRBJ1-3, the complete variable domain reads DVKVTQSSRYLVKRTGEKVFLECVQDMDHENMFWYRQDPGLGLRLIYFSYDVKMKEKGDIPEGYSVSREKKERFSLILESASTNQTSMYLCASSFSTGGSGNTIYFGEGSWLTVV.

The V and J genes are TRBV28 and TRBJ2-4; 10 bases align to TRBD2. This CDR3 is built from 18 residues. Unmatched junction bases numbered 7, after V lost 1 base and J lost 1 base. Germline loops: CDR1 MDHEN, CDR2 SYDVKM. The CDR3 nucleotides read TGTGCCAGCAGTTTATACTCTAGCGGGGGAGTTGCCAAAAACATTCAGTACTTC. It codes for CASSLYSSGGVAKNIQYF.

The V call is TRBV9, the J call TRBJ1-2; the D is unclear. The CDR3 runs to 13 residues. CDR1 is SGDLS, CDR2 YYNGEE, per germline. V lost 6 bases, J lost 4 bases, and 13 bases lay in between. The CDR3 region is CASTGYGLYGYTF. The CDR3 DNA reads TGTGCCAGCACGGGATACGGGCTCTATGGCTACACCTTC.

The chain joins TRBV6-5 to TRBJ2-6; a weak D match, TRBD1 (6 bases). Trimming left V 5 bases short and J 0 bases short, with 8 bases between. The CDR3 runs 15 residues. Germline V gives CDR1 MNHEY, CDR2 SVGAGI. This chain's CDR3 is CASSTGLSGANVLTF. The CDR3, as DNA: TGTGCCAGCAGTACAGGGCTCTCTGGGGCCAACGTCCTGACTTTC.

V is TRBV7-9 and J is TRBJ1-2; TRBD1 matches at 9 bases. V gave up 0 bases and J gave up 2 bases; unmatched junction bases: 10. The CDR3 spans 18 residues. CDR1 and CDR2 from the germline V gene are SEHNR and FQNEAQ (reference sequence). The CDR3 sequence: CASSLARTGVGANYGYTF. The CDR3 nucleotides are TGTGCCAGCAGCTTAGCTCGGACAGGGGTAGGAGCCAACTATGGCTACACCTTC.

This clone has more than one count but fewer than ten. The chain couples TRBV6-4 to TRBJ2-7, with D possibly TRBD2 on 5 matching bases. This CDR3 has 14 residues. Trimming removed 7 bases from V and 0 bases from J, with 13 bases in between. Germline V gene data show CDR1 as MRHNA and CDR2 as SNTAGT. CDR3 DNA sequence: TGTGCCAGCACTAGCCGGTACAGCTCCTACGAGCAGTACTTC. Translation gives CASTSRYSSYEQYF.

The chain carries TRBV9 and TRBJ1-1; TRBD1 matches at 8 bases. The CDR3 is 15 residues long. With 3 bases clipped from V and 4 bases from J, the junction kept 8 bases outside the gene matches. CDR1 and CDR2 (germline): SGDLS, YYNGEE. The CDR3 loop reads CASSARTGFGTEAFF. CDR3 coding DNA: TGTGCCAGCAGCGCCAGGACAGGGTTTGGCACTGAAGCTTTCTTT.

J is TRBJ2-1 and V is TRBV24-1, with 8 nucleotides matching TRBD2. The CDR3 sequence is 15 residues long. CDR1 is KGHDR and CDR2 is SFDVKD in the germline V gene. The V and J ends lost 4 bases and 6 bases, in that order; junction bases with no gene match: 7. The CDR3 sequence: CATSDSGTRTNEQFF. The CDR3 coding sequence is TGTGCCACCAGTGACTCCGGGACTAGAACCAATGAGCAGTTCTTC.

V and J are TRBV19 and TRBJ2-2, with D hard to call. V lost 4 bases, J lost 6 bases, and 9 bases lay in between. Per germline, CDR1 LNHDA and CDR2 SQIVND (reference sequence). This CDR3 region has 13 residues. The CDR3 protein is CASSNGWAGELFF. CDR3 nucleotide sequence: TGTGCCAGTAGTAACGGGTGGGCCGGGGAGCTGTTTTTT.

J is TRBJ2-5 and V is TRBV3-1 (or the pseudogene TRBV3-2); D may be TRBD1 (6 bases). The CDR3 totals 14 residues. The V end was cut by 4 bases, the J end by 5 bases, with 14 bases between. The germline CDR1 and CDR2 sequences are LGHDT and YNNKEL (reference sequence). The CDR3 region has the DNA TGTGCCAGCAGCCGCAGGGGAAGGGGGGAGACCCAGTACTTC. This codes for CASSRRGRGETQYF.

The J gene is TRBJ1-2, the V gene TRBV24-1; D remains ambiguous. The V gene lost 3 bases and the J gene lost 4 bases, with 2 bases spanning the gap. This CDR3 is built from 11 residues. Germline lookup yields CDR1 KGHDR and CDR2 SFDVKD. This chain's CDR3 is CATSDLYGYTF. CDR3 coding DNA: TGTGCCACCAGTGATCTCTATGGCTACACCTTC.

The chain has TRBV19 and TRBJ1-1; D perhaps matches TRBD1 (5 bases). V shed 6 bases and J shed 1 base, with 12 bases lying between them. Germline CDR1 is LNHDA and CDR2 is SQIVND (reference sequence). CDR3 length equals 14 residues. CDR3 bases: TGTGCCAGTAGCCAAACAGGTTGGAACACTGAAGCTTTCTTT. This gives the protein CASSQTGWNTEAFF.

V gene TRBV19 combines with J gene TRBJ1-6; TRBD1 matches 7 bases. Per germline, CDR1 LNHDA and CDR2 SQIVND (reference sequence). The CDR3 sequence is 16 residues long. Trimming at V came to 4 bases and at J to 6 bases, leaving 9 bases not matched to a gene. The CDR3 region is CASSSVRGPINSPLHF. Written as DNA, the CDR3 is TGTGCCAGTAGTAGTGTTAGGGGGCCGATTAATTCACCCCTCCACTTT. The complete variable domain, with remaining parts taken from reference TRBV19 and TRBJ1-6, reads DGGITQSPKYLFRKEGQNVTLSCEQNLNHDAMYWYRQDPGQGLRLIYYSQIVNDFQKGDIAEGYSVSREKKESFPLTVTSAQKNPTAFYLCASSSVRGPINSPLHFGNGTRLTVT.

V gene TRBV27 combines with J gene TRBJ2-7; 11 bases are a match to TRBD1. Per the germline V gene, CDR1 is MNHEY and CDR2 is SMNVEV (reference sequence). There are 15 residues in the CDR3. V lost 6 bases to trimming and J lost 4 bases; unmatched junction nucleotides: 8. In DNA, the CDR3 is TGTGCCAGCAGAGATCCGGGACAGGGGGTTTACGAGCAGTACTTC. It codes for CASRDPGQGVYEQYF.

This chain joins TRBV15 and TRBJ1-5, with a tentative D call TRBD1 (6 bases). Trimming cost V 2 bases and J 7 bases, with 15 bases left between them. Germline V gene sequence: CDR1 LNHNV, CDR2 YYDKDF (reference sequence). This CDR3 is 15 amino acids long. CDR3 region: CATSRRGQLGQPQHF. For the CDR3, the DNA is TGTGCCACCAGCAGAAGAGGACAGCTCGGGCAGCCCCAGCATTTT.

A note on this clone: The junction shows a germline mismatch at one end, possibly a read error. The chain combines TRBV7-7 with TRBJ2-1; 8 bases line up with TRBD1. Germline CDR1 is SSHAT and CDR2 is FNYEAQ (reference sequence). This CDR3 comprises 15 residues. The CDR3 nucleotides read TGTGCTAGCAGCCTGGGACAGGCATCCTACAATGAGCAGTTCTTC. Amino acids: CASSLGQASYNEQFF.

The gene calls are TRBV7-8 and TRBJ2-1; D unresolved. This CDR3 is built from 17 residues. Per the germline V gene, CDR1 is SGHVS and CDR2 is FQNEAQ. Trimming took off 5 bases at V and 0 bases at J, with 17 bases between the two ends. CDR3 loop: CASSRIPTLSSYNEQFF. CDR3 sequence (DNA): TGTGCCAGCAGCCGGATTCCCACCCTGAGCTCCTACAATGAGCAGTTCTTC.

This sequence joins TRBV30 and TRBJ2-1; 8 nucleotides match TRBD2. Per germline, CDR1 GTSNPN and CDR2 SVGIG (reference sequence). V dropped 0 bases and J dropped 4; count of bases not matched to a gene: 8. The CDR3 sequence is 16 residues long. In nucleotides, the CDR3 is TGTGCCTGGAGTGTACGGCATCCGGGAGGGTACAATGAGCAGTTCTTC. Translated, it gives CAWSVRHPGGYNEQFF.

The genes are TRBV12-3 or TRBV12-4 and TRBJ2-4; a possible D gene is TRBD2 (7 bases). Deletions cut 3 bases from V and 8 bases from J, with 11 bases between. This CDR3 is 13 amino acids long. The CDR3 reads CASSFTGRDIQYF. Here the CDR3 DNA reads TGTGCCAGCAGTTTTACAGGGAGGGACATTCAGTACTTC.

This clone was found a few times. The J gene is TRBJ2-2, the V gene TRBV5-5, with TRBD2 identical over 13 bases. From germline, CDR1 is SGHKS and CDR2 YYEKEE (reference sequence). The CDR3 has 17 amino acids. V was pared by 2 bases and J by 7 bases, with 8 bases of the junction left unmatched. The CDR3 here is CASSFSRTSGSNGELFF. DNA of the CDR3: TGTGCCAGCAGCTTTAGTCGGACTAGCGGGAGTAACGGGGAGCTGTTTTTT. The entire variable domain, with the rest obtained from reference TRBV5-5 and TRBJ2-2, is as follows: DAGVTQSPTHLIKTRGQQVTLRCSPISGHKSVSWYQQVLGQGPQFIFQYYEKEERGRGNFPDRFSARQFPNYSSELNVNALLLGDSALYLCASSFSRTSGSNGELFFGEGSRLTVL.

The chain couples TRBV28 to TRBJ2-2; a weak D match, TRBD1 (5 bases). The ends were cut back, 3 bases at V and 6 bases at J, with 8 bases in the middle. The germline V gene has CDR1 MDHEN and CDR2 SYDVKM. The CDR3 is 13 amino acids. CDR3 DNA sequence: TGTGCCAGCAGTTTCCCCAGGGCCGGGGAGCTGTTTTTT. Residues: CASSFPRAGELFF.

With regard to this clone: The DNA is omitted, as the CDR3 cannot be located on it reliably, and the CDR3 follows TCRdb's listing. The chain couples TRBV24-1 to TRBJ2-1; TRBD2 reflects the table's D call only, with no check against the DNA. The CDR3 spans 13 amino acids, including both terminal residues. Per the germline V gene, CDR1 is KGHDR and CDR2 is SFDVKD. CDR3 sequence: CATSDFARGAFVF.

The rearrangement joins TRBV28 to TRBJ1-4, with D perhaps matching TRBD1 (5 bases). Germline CDR1 is MDHEN and CDR2 is SYDVKM. Trimming pared 8 bases from V and 10 bases from J, leaving 11 bases between. The CDR3 extends over 11 amino acids. The chain's CDR3 is CASLDKGKLFF. In DNA form, the CDR3 reads TGTGCCAGCCTGGACAAGGGAAAACTGTTTTTT.